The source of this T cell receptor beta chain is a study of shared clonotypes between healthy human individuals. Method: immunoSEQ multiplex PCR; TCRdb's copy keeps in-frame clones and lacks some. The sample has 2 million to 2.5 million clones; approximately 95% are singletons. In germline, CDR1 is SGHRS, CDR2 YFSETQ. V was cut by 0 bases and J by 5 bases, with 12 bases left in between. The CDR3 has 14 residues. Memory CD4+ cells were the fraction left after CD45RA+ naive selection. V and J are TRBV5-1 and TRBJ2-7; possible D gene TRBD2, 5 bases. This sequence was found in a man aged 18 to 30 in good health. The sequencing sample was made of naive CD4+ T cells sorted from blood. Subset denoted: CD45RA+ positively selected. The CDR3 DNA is TGCGCCAGCAGCTTGGGGACGGGGTACCACGAGCAGTACTTC. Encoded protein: CASSLGTGYHEQYF.